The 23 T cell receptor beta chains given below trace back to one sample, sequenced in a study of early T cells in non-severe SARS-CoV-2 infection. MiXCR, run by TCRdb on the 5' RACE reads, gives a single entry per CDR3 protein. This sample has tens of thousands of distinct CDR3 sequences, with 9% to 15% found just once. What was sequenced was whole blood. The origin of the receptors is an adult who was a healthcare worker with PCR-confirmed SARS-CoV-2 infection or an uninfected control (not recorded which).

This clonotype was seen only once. CDR3 nucleotide sequence: TGCAGCGCAGGGGCTAACTATGGCTACACCTTC. It translates to CSAGANYGYTF. The chain is built from TRBV29-1 and TRBJ1-2; possibly TRBD1 for D (6 bases). CDR1 is SQVTM and CDR2 is ANQGSEA in the germline V gene. The CDR3 runs to 11 residues. V dropped 7 bases and J dropped 0 bases, with 6 bases sitting between them. The full variable domain, in which reference TRBV29-1 and TRBJ1-2 provide the parts outside the CDR3, is SAVISQKPSRDICQRGTSLTIQCQVDSQVTMMFWYRQQPGQSLTLIATANQGSEATYESGFVIDKFPISRPNLTFSTLTVSNMSPEDSSIYLCSAGANYGYTFGSGTRLTVV.

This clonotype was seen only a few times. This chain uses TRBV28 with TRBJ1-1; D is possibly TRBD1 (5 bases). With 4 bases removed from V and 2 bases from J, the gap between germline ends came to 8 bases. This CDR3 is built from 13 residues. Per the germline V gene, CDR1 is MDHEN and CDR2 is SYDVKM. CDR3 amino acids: CASSWGSNTEAFF. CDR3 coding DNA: TGTGCCAGCAGTTGGGGGAGTAACACTGAAGCTTTCTTT.

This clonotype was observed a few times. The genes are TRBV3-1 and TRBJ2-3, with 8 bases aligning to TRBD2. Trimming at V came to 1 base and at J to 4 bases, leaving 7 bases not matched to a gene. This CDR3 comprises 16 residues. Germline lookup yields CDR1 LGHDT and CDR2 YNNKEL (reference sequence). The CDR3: CASSQGYSGSADTQYF. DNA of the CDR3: TGTGCCAGCAGCCAAGGTTACAGCGGGAGTGCAGATACGCAGTATTTT.

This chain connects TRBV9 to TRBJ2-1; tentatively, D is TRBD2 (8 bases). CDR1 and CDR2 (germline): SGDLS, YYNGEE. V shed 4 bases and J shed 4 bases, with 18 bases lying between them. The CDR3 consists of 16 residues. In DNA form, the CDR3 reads TGTGCCAGCAGCCCTCGGGAGGGGGCGAAGTACAATGAGCAGTTCTTC. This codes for CASSPREGAKYNEQFF. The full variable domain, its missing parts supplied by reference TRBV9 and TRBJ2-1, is DSGVTQTPKHLITATGQRVTLRCSPRSGDLSVYWYQQSLDQGLQFLIQYYNGEERAKGNILERFSAQQFPDLHSELNLSSLELGDSALYFCASSPREGAKYNEQFFGPGTRLTVL.

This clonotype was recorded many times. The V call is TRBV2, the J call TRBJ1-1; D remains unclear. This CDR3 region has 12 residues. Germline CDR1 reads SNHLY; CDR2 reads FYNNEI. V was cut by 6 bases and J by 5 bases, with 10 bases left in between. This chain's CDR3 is CASRREWTEAFF. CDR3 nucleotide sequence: TGTGCCAGCAGGAGGGAATGGACTGAAGCTTTCTTT.

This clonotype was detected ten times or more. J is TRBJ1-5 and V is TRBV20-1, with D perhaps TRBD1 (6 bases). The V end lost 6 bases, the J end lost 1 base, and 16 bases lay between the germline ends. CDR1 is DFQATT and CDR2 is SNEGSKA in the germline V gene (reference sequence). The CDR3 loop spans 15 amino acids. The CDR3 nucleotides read TGCAGTGCCCGGGAACAGGGCGGGAGCAATCAGCCCCAGCATTTT. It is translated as CSAREQGGSNQPQHF.

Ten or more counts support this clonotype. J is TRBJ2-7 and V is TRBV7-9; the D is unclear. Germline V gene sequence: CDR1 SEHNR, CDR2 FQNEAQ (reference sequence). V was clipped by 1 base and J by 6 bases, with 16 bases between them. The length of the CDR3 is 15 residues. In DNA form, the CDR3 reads TGTGCCAGCAGCTTAGGTTATGGTGGGCAGAGCGAGCAGTACTTC. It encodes CASSLGYGGQSEQYF.

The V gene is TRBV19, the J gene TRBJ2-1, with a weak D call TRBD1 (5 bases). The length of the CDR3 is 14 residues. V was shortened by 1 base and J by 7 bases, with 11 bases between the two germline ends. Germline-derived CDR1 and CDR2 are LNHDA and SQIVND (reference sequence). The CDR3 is CASSIAPGYNEQFF. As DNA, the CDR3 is TGTGCCAGTAGTATAGCCCCAGGGTATAATGAGCAGTTCTTC.

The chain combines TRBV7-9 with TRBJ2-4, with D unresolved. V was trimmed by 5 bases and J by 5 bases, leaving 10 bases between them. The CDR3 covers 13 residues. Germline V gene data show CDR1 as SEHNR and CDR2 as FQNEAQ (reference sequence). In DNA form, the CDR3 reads TGTGCCAGCAGCCCCATCACGGAAAACATTCAGTACTTC. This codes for CASSPITENIQYF.

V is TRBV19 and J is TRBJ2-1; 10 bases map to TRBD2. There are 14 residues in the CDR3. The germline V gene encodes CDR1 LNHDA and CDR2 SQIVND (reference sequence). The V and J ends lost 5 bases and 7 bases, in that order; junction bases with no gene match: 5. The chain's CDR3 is CASSVGLAVNEQFF. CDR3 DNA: TGTGCCAGTAGTGTCGGACTAGCGGTGAATGAGCAGTTCTTC.

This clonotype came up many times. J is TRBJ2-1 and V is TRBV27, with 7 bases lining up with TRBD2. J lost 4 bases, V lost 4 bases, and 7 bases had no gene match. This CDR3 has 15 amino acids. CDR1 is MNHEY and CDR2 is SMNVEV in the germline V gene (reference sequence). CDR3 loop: CASSSRGENYNEQFF. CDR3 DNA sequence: TGTGCCAGCAGTTCCCGGGGGGAGAATTACAATGAGCAGTTCTTC.

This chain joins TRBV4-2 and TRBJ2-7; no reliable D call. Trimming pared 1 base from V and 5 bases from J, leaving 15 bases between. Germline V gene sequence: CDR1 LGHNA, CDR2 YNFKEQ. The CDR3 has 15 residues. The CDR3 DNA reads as TGTGCCAGCAGCCAAGGGTCCCCTAAAACCAACGAGCAGTACTTC. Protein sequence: CASSQGSPKTNEQYF.

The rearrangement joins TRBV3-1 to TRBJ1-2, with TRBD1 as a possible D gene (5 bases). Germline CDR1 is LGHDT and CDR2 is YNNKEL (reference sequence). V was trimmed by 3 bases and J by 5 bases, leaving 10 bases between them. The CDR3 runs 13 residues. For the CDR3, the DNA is TGTGCCAGCAGCCAGACAGACTCTTATGGCTACACCTTC. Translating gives CASSQTDSYGYTF.

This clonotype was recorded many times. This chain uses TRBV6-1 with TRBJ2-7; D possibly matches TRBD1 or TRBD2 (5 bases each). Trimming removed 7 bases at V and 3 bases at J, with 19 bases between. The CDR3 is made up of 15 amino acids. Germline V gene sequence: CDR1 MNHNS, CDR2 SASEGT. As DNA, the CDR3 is TGTGCCAGCACACAGCCAGGGACGATCTACTACGAGCAGTACTTC. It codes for CASTQPGTIYYEQYF.

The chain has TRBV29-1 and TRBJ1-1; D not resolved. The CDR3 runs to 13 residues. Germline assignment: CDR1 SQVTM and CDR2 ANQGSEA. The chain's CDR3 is CSIGWGEDTEAFF. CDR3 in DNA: TGCAGTATTGGGTGGGGAGAGGACACTGAAGCTTTCTTT.

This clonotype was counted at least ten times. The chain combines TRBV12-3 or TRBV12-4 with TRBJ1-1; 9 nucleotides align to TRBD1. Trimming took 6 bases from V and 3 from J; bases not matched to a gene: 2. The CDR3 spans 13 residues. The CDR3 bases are TGTGCCAGCAGGGGACAGGGTCACACTGAAGCTTTCTTT. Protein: CASRGQGHTEAFF.

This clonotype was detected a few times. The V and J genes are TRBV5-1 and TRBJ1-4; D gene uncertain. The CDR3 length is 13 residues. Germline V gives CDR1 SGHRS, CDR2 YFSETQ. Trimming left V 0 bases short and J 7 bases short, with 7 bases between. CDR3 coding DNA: TGCGCCAGCAGCTTGGCCCCAGTTGAAAAACTGTTTTTT. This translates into CASSLAPVEKLFF. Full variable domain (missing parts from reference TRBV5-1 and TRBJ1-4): KAGVTQTPRYLIKTRGQQVTLSCSPISGHRSVSWYQQTPGQGLQFLFEYFSETQRNKGNFPGRFSGRQFSNSRSEMNVSTLELGDSALYLCASSLAPVEKLFFGSGTQLSVL.

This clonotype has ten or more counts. The CDR3, as DNA: TGCAGCGTTGGCACAGGTAGCGGGAACACAGATACGCAGTATTTT. It specifies CSVGTGSGNTDTQYF. The genes are TRBV29-1 and TRBJ2-3; 8 nucleotides align to TRBD2. Germline trimming cut 4 bases from V and 2 bases from J; bases unmatched to any gene: 8. The CDR3 runs 15 residues. Per germline, CDR1 SQVTM and CDR2 ANQGSEA.

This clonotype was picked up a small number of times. The CDR3 region has the DNA TGTGCCAGCTCTAGGGGACAGAAAGAGACCCAGTACTTC. Its protein is CASSRGQKETQYF. The rearrangement uses TRBV18 and TRBJ2-5; 7 positions agree with TRBD1. V shed 6 bases, J shed 3 bases, and the junction held 4 bases outside the gene matches. The CDR3 has 13 residues. Germline CDR1 and CDR2: KGHSH and LQKENI.

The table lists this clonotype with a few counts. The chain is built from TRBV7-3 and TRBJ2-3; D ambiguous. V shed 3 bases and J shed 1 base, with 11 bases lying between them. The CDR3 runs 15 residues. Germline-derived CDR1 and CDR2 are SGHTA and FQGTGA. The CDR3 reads CASSLLRTGTDTQYF. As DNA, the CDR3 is TGTGCCAGCAGCTTGCTTCGGACGGGCACAGATACGCAGTATTTT.

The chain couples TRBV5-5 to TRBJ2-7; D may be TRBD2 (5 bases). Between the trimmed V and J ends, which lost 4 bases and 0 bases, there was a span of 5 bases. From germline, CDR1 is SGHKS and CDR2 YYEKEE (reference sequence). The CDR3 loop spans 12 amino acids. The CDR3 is CASSGSSYEQYF. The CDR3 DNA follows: TGTGCCAGCAGCGGGAGCTCCTACGAGCAGTACTTC.

The chain's CDR3 is CASSLTGGRPYEQFF. The CDR3 nucleotides read TGTGCCAGCAGCTTAACGGGGGGCCGGCCCTATGAGCAGTTCTTC. The chain recombines TRBV7-2 with TRBJ2-1; the D gene is possibly TRBD2 (7 bases). The CDR3 consists of 15 residues. Trimming cost V 2 bases and J 8 bases, with 16 bases left between them. CDR1 is SGHTA, CDR2 FQGNSA, per germline.

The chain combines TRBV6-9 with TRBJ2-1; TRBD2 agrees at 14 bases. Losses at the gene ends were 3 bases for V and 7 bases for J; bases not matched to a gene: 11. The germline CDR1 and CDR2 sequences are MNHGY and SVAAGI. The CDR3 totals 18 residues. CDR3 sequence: CASSYPGLAGDQQNEQFF. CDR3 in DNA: TGTGCCAGCAGTTACCCGGGACTAGCGGGAGACCAACAGAATGAGCAGTTCTTC.